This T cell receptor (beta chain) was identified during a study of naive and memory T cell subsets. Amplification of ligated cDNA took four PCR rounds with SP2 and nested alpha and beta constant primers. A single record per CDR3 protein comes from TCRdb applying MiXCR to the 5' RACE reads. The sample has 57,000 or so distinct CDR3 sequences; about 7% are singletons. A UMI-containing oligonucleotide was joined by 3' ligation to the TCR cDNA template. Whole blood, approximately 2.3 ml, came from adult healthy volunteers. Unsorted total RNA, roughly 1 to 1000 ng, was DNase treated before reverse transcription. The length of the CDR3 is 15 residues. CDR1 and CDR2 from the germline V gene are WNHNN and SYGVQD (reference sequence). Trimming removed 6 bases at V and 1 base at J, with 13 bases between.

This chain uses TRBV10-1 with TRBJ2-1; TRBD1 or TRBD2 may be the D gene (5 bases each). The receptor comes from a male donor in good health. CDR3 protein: CASSTGTESYNEQFF. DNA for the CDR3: TGCGCCAGCAGCACCGGGACGGAATCCTACAATGAGCAGTTCTTC.